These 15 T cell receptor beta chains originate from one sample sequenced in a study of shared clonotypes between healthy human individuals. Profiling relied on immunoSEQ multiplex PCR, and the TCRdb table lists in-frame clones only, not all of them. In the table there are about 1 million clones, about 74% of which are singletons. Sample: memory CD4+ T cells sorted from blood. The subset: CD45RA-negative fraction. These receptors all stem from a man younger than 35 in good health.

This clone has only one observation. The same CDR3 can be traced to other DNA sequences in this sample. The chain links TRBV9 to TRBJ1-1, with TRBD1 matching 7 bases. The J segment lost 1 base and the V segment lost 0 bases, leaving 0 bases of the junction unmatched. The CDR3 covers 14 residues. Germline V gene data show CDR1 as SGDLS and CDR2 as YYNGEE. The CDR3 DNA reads TGTGCCAGCAGCGTAGGACAGGGGAACACTGAAGCTTTCTTT. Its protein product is CASSVGQGNTEAFF.

The CDR3 DNA is TGTGCCTGGACGGACAGAGGGGGGGGGACCCAGTACTTC. Its protein product is CAWTDRGGGTQYF. This chain connects TRBV30 to TRBJ2-5, with a possible D match to TRBD2 (7 bases). In germline, CDR1 is GTSNPN, CDR2 SVGIG (reference sequence). The CDR3 contains 13 residues. Trimming took off 4 bases at V and 7 bases at J, with 16 bases between the two ends.

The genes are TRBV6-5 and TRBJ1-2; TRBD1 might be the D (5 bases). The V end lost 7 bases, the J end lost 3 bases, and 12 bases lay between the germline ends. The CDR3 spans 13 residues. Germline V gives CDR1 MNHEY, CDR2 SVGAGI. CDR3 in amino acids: CASTGREDYGYTF. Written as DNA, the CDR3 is TGTGCCAGCACAGGCAGGGAAGACTATGGCTACACCTTC.

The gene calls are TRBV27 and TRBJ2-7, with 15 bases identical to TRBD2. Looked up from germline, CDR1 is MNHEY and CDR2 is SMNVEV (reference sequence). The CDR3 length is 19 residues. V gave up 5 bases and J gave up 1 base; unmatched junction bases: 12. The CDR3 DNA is TGTGCCAGCAGTAATTGGGGACTAGCGGGAGGTCGGGCTTCCTACGAGCAGTACTTC. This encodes CASSNWGLAGGRASYEQYF.

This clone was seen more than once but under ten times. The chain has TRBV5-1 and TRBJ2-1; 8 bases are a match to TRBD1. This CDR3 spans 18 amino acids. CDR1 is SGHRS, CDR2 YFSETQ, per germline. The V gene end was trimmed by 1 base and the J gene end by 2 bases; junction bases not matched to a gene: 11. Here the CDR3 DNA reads TGCGCCAGCAGCTTGCTAAACTCCGGGACAGGTCCCTACAATGAGCAGTTCTTC. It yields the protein CASSLLNSGTGPYNEQFF.

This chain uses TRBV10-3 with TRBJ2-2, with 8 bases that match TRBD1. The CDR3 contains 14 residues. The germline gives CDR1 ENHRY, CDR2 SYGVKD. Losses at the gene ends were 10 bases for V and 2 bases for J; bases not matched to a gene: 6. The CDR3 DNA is TGTGCCACCTTCGACAGGGGAAACACCGGGGAGCTGTTTTTT. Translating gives CATFDRGNTGELFF.

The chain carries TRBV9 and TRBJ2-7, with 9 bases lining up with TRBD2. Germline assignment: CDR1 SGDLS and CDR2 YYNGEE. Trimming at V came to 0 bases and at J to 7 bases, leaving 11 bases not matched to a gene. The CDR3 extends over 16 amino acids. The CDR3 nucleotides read TGTGCCAGCAGCGTAGGTCTCGCGGGAGGGCCGGAAGAGCAGTACTTC. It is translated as CASSVGLAGGPEEQYF.

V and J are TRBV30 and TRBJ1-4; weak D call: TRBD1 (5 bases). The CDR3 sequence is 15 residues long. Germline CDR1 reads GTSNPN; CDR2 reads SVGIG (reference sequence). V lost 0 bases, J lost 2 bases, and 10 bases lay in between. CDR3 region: CAWSVRAGTNEKLFF. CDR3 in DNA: TGTGCCTGGAGTGTACGGGCAGGGACTAATGAAAAACTGTTTTTT.

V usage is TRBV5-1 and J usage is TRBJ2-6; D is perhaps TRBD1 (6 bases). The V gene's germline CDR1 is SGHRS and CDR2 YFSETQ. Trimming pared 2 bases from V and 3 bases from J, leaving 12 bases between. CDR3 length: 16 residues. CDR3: CASSFSRGSGANVLTF. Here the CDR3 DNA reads TGCGCCAGCAGCTTCTCAAGGGGGAGTGGGGCCAACGTCCTGACTTTC.

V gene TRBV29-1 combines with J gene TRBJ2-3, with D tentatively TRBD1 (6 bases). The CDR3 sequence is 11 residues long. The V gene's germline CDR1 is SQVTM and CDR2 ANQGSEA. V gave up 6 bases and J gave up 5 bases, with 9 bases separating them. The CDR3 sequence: CSVLTGDTQYF. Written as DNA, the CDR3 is TGCAGCGTGCTGACAGGAGATACGCAGTATTTT.

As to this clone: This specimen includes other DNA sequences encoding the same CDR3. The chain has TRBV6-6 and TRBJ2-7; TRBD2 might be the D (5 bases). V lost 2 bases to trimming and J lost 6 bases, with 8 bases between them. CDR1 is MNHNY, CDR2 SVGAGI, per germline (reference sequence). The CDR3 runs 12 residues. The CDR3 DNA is TGTGCCAGCAGTTACGGCCGGGGCGAGCAGTACTTC. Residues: CASSYGRGEQYF.

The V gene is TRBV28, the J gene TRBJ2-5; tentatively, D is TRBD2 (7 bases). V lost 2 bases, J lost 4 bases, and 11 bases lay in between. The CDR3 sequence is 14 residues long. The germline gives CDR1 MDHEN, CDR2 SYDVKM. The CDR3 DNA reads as TGTGCCAGCAGTTTAAGGGGGGGTGGAGAGACCCAGTACTTC. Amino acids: CASSLRGGGETQYF.

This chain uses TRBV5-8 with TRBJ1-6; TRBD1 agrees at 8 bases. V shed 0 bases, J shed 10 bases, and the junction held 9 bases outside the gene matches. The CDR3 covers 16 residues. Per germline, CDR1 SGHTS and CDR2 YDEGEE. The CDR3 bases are TGTGCCAGCAGCTTGGGGTTGAGACAGGGGAACTCACCCCTCCACTTT. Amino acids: CASSLGLRQGNSPLHF.

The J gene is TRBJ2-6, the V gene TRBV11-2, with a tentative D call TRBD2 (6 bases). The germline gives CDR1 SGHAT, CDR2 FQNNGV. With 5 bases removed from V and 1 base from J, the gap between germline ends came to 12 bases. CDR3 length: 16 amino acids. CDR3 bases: TGTGCCAGCAGCCCCTGGGACTTTTCTGGGGCCAACGTCCTGACTTTC. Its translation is CASSPWDFSGANVLTF. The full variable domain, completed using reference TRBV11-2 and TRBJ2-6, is EAGVAQSPRYKIIEKRQSVAFWCNPISGHATLYWYQQILGQGPKLLIQFQNNGVVDDSQLPKDRFSAERLKGVDSTLKIQPAKLEDSAVYLCASSPWDFSGANVLTFGAGSRLTVL.

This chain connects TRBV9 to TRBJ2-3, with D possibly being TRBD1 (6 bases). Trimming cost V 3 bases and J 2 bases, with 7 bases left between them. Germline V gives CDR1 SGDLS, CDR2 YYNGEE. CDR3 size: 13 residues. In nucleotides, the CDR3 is TGTGCCAGCAGCGACAGGGCCACAGATACGCAGTATTTT. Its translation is CASSDRATDTQYF.